This paragraph covers one T cell receptor beta chain sequence. In the source study's methods: Estimates of nucleated cell counts were drawn from the amplification of reference gene primers. Clones were sequenced by immunoSEQ multiplex PCR, and TCRdb holds only the in-frame ones, with some missing. V and J calls and clone size are copied from that table; D and trimming were computed from the DNA. Here the sample spans 350,000 to 500,000 clones, 70% to 90% being singletons. The entry originates in a study of blood T cell repertoires in COVID-19. Study-wide background: Spain, Italy and the United States supplied samples that represented acute and convalescent COVID-19. T cells, B-cell-depleted T cells, or PBMCs supplied cDNA or gDNA.

The V gene end was trimmed by 3 bases and the J gene end by 0 bases; junction bases not matched to a gene: 2. The length of the CDR3 is 18 residues. CDR1 is KGHSH and CDR2 is LQKENI in the germline V gene. Seattle patients were enrolled during active infection and followed longitudinally. The sequencing input was peripheral blood. The chain couples TRBV18 to TRBJ2-2; 15 nucleotides line up with TRBD2. This TCR derives from a young man with COVID-19, enrolled during active disease. CDR3 DNA: TGTGCCAGCTCACCGGGACTAGCGGGGGGTGCGAACACCGGGGAGCTGTTTTTT. Residues: CASSPGLAGGANTGELFF.